Below, 6 T cell receptor beta chains from the same sample are listed, as sequenced in a study of blood T cell repertoires in COVID-19. The protocol was immunoSEQ multiplex PCR, while the TCRdb copy is restricted to in-frame clones and leaves out a portion. The profile shows around 170,000 clones, less than 90% of them singletons. Sequences were obtained from peripheral blood. These receptors were taken from a man between 18 and 29 years old with active or convalescent COVID-19.

The chain links TRBV18 to TRBJ2-2; 7 positions agree with TRBD1. Germline trimming cut 1 base from V and 0 bases from J; bases unmatched to any gene: 8. Germline CDR1 KGHSH, CDR2 LQKENI. The CDR3 consists of 18 residues. CDR3 residues: CASSPRTGPHANTGELFF. In nucleotides, the CDR3 is TGTGCCAGCTCACCACGGACAGGCCCCCACGCGAACACCGGGGAGCTGTTTTTT.

The V gene is TRBV6-5, the J gene TRBJ1-1, with 9 bases identical to TRBD1. V was pared by 2 bases and J by 4 bases, with 2 bases of the junction left unmatched. The germline gives CDR1 MNHEY, CDR2 SVGAGI. CDR3 length: 14 residues. The CDR3 DNA reads TGTGCCAGCAGTTACGAGACAGGGGGCACTGAAGCTTTCTTT. This codes for CASSYETGGTEAFF.

The chain couples TRBV27 to TRBJ2-7, with TRBD2 matching over 9 bases. With 5 bases clipped from V and 2 bases from J, the junction kept 4 bases outside the gene matches. CDR1 is MNHEY and CDR2 is SMNVEV in the germline V gene (reference sequence). The CDR3 has 14 amino acids. The CDR3 DNA is TGTGCCAGCAGTCTTCTAGCGGGGACCTACGAGCAGTACTTC. It translates to CASSLLAGTYEQYF.

The chain combines TRBV2 with TRBJ2-1; D is perhaps TRBD2 (6 bases). V was cut by 4 bases and J by 0 bases, with 13 bases left in between. The CDR3 has 16 residues. Germline V gives CDR1 SNHLY, CDR2 FYNNEI. CDR3 sequence reads: CASSVFGSGSYNEQFF. The CDR3 nucleotides are TGTGCCAGCAGTGTTTTCGGGAGCGGCTCCTACAATGAGCAGTTCTTC.

The gene calls are TRBV9 and TRBJ2-5; possible D gene TRBD1, 5 bases. Germline V gene data show CDR1 as SGDLS and CDR2 as YYNGEE. V lost 4 bases and J lost 4, with 14 bases in between. The CDR3 extends over 14 amino acids. CDR3 amino acids: CASSPYGAIETQYF. The CDR3, as DNA: TGTGCCAGCAGCCCCTATGGGGCAATAGAGACCCAGTACTTC.

The rearrangement uses TRBV7-2 and TRBJ1-1; the match to TRBD1 covers 9 bases. V shed 3 bases and J 1 base; nucleotides not matched to a gene: 3. Germline V gene data show CDR1 as SGHTA and CDR2 as FQGNSA. This CDR3 contains 15 residues. CDR3 region: CASSLGTGTNTEAFF. The CDR3 region has the DNA TGTGCCAGCAGCTTGGGGACAGGGACGAACACTGAAGCTTTCTTT.